This TCR beta chain was identified in a study of monozygotic twins with inflammatory bowel disease. Findings and limits, study-wide: A reduction in TCRbeta diversity (inverse Simpson) was seen in IBD patients relative to healthy co-twins. Variability may have been added to patient repertoires by differing immunosuppressive treatments. Sharing of clonotypes with others was lower in IBD patients than in healthy twins, and this was especially so with disease activity.

Molecular identifiers with 6-nucleotide sample barcodes were added during cDNA synthesis via template switching. One entry per CDR3 protein, without DNA, is what TCRdb gives after re-calling the 5' RACE reads. The data include around 370,000 distinct CDR3 sequences; the top ten clones carry about 2.5%. Germline CDR1 reads MNHEY; CDR2 reads SVGAGI. The CDR3 is 15 amino acids. With regard to this clonotype: No antigen is known for it.

The V call is TRBV6-5, the J call TRBJ2-5; TCRdb names TRBD1, which stays unverified in the absence of DNA. Material: blood. The clonotype was recovered from a human donor with ulcerative colitis or Crohn's disease, or a healthy co-twin of an affected twin (not recorded which). CDR3 loop: CASSSFSGTLETQYF.